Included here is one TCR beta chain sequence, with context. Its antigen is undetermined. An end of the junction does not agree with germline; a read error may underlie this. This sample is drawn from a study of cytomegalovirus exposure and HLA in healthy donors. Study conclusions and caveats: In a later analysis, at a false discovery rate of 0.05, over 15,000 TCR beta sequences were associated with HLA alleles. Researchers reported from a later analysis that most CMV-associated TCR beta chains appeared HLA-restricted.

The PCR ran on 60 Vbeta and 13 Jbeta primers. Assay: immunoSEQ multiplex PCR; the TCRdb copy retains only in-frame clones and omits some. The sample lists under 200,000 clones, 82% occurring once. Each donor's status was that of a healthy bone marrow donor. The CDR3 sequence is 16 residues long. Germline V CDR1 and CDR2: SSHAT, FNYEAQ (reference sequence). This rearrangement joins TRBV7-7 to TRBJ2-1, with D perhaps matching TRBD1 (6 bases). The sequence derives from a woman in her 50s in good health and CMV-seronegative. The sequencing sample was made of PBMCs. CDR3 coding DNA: TGTGCTAGCAGCTTATCCCGGGCCAGGGGCTCGAATGAGCAGTTCTTC. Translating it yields CASSLSRARGSNEQFF.